These 30 T cell receptor beta chains were sequenced from one sample in a study of CXCR3-negative and CXCR3-positive naive CD8 T cells. Study results and caveats: TRB CDR3s were more hydrophobic in CXCR3-positive than in CXCR3-negative naive cells.

These receptors are not linked to any known antigen. Libraries were UMI-labeled 5' RACE TRB cDNA. TCRdb derives one entry per CDR3 protein from the 5' RACE reads, leaving out DNA. This repertoire includes about 110,000 distinct CDR3 sequences. The material sequenced was naive CXCR3+ CD8+ T cells from blood. Subset specified: CD45RO-CCR7+CD27+CD95- naive CD8+ T cells expressing CXCR3 (TNR3+). All receptors come from a human donor in good health. Some clones in this sample may be carry-over from other donors' samples.

This sequence joins TRBV19 and TRBJ1-1; TCRdb selects TRBD1, and the lack of DNA leaves this call unchecked. Germline loops: CDR1 LNHDA, CDR2 SQIVND (reference sequence). This CDR3 region has 16 residues. Here the CDR3 reads CASSGRDSSGWTEAFF.

The chain employs TRBV28 and TRBJ2-1; without DNA, the TCRdb call of TRBD1 cannot be checked. The germline V gene has CDR1 MDHEN and CDR2 SYDVKM. The CDR3 extends over 12 amino acids. CDR3 sequence: CASRIQGDEQFF.

The chain combines TRBV7-9 with TRBJ2-7; TCRdb indicates TRBD1, and absent DNA this call remains unverified. Per germline, CDR1 SEHNR and CDR2 FQNEAQ (reference sequence). This CDR3 is built from 15 residues. Here the CDR3 reads CASSSPVQPSYEQYF.

V gene TRBV5-1 combines with J gene TRBJ2-3; the D call of TRBD2 rests on TCRdb alone, since no DNA is present to check it. Germline V gene sequence: CDR1 SGHRS, CDR2 YFSETQ. The CDR3 loop spans 15 amino acids. This CDR3 is CASSEGLAGGDTQYF. Full variable domain (outside the CDR3, taken from reference TRBV5-1 and TRBJ2-3): KAGVTQTPRYLIKTRGQQVTLSCSPISGHRSVSWYQQTPGQGLQFLFEYFSETQRNKGNFPGRFSGRQFSNSRSEMNVSTLELGDSALYLCASSEGLAGGDTQYFGPGTRLTVL.

The CDR3 protein is CASSLAWTDREQYF. The chain has TRBV7-9 and TRBJ2-7. The germline V gene encodes CDR1 SEHNR and CDR2 FQNEAQ (reference sequence). The CDR3 loop spans 14 amino acids. Together with reference TRBV7-9 and TRBJ2-7, the CDR3 gives the full variable domain: DTGVSQNPRHKITKRGQNVTFRCDPISEHNRLYWYRQTLGQGPEFLTYFQNEAQLEKSRLLSDRFSAERPKGSFSTLEIQRTEQGDSAMYLCASSLAWTDREQYFGPGTRLTVT.

This chain connects TRBV7-7 to TRBJ1-1. Germline V gene lookup returns CDR1 SSHAT and CDR2 FNYEAQ (reference sequence). This CDR3 has 13 amino acids. CDR3 in amino acids: CASSSDWNTEAFF.

The chain has TRBV6-5 and TRBJ1-6; TCRdb proposes TRBD1, but this gene call is untestable without DNA. Germline V CDR1 and CDR2: MNHEY, SVGAGI. The CDR3 has 16 amino acids. The CDR3 loop is CASSYGQGLLNSPLHF.

The chain joins TRBV29-1 to TRBJ2-1; with no DNA, the TCRdb D assignment of TRBD1 cannot be verified. The CDR3 totals 12 residues. From germline, CDR1 is SQVTM and CDR2 ANQGSEA. CDR3 in amino acids: CSVVGRGHEQFF.

This sequence joins TRBV4-3 and TRBJ2-1; TCRdb calls TRBD1, which cannot be checked without DNA. The CDR3 consists of 16 residues. Germline V gene lookup returns CDR1 LGHNA and CDR2 YSLEER. This CDR3 is CASSQVWTGSYNEQFF.

The chain employs TRBV3-1 and TRBJ2-1. Germline CDR1 is LGHDT and CDR2 is YNNKEL (reference sequence). The CDR3 spans 15 residues. The CDR3 here is CASSEDRGSYTEQFF.

J is TRBJ2-1 and V is TRBV15; the D call from TCRdb, TRBD1, cannot be confirmed without DNA. This CDR3 region has 13 residues. Per germline, CDR1 LNHNV and CDR2 YYDKDF (reference sequence). CDR3 protein: CATSRTAHNEQFF.

The genes are TRBV29-1 and TRBJ1-1; the D call from TCRdb, TRBD1, cannot be confirmed without DNA. Germline V gene sequence: CDR1 SQVTM, CDR2 ANQGSEA. The length of the CDR3 is 14 residues. CDR3 loop: CSVEGRGGNTEAFF.

The rearrangement uses TRBV2 and TRBJ2-7; TCRdb proposes TRBD2, but this gene call is untestable without DNA. CDR1 is SNHLY and CDR2 is FYNNEI in the germline V gene. This CDR3 is built from 16 residues. Here the CDR3 reads CASSESPSGLSYEQYF.

V is TRBV5-1 and J is TRBJ2-7; the TCRdb call, TRBD2, lacks DNA for checking. This CDR3 comprises 15 residues. Germline V lookup: CDR1 SGHRS, CDR2 YFSETQ. The CDR3 reads CASSLELAEAYEQYF. Complete variable domain (other parts from reference TRBV5-1 and TRBJ2-7): KAGVTQTPRYLIKTRGQQVTLSCSPISGHRSVSWYQQTPGQGLQFLFEYFSETQRNKGNFPGRFSGRQFSNSRSEMNVSTLELGDSALYLCASSLELAEAYEQYFGPGTRLTVT.

The chain carries TRBV5-4 and TRBJ2-7. CDR1 is SGHNT and CDR2 is YYREEE in the germline V gene (reference sequence). The CDR3 covers 14 residues. CDR3 sequence: CASSLGVSPYEQYF.

This sequence joins TRBV25-1 and TRBJ2-7; TCRdb indicates TRBD2, and absent DNA this call remains unverified. From germline, CDR1 is MGHDK and CDR2 SYGVNS. CDR3 length: 17 residues. CDR3 in amino acids: CASSDPGLAGDSYEQYF.

The chain employs TRBV28 and TRBJ2-3; TCRdb returns TRBD2, unconfirmable since there is no DNA. Germline loops: CDR1 MDHEN, CDR2 SYDVKM. The CDR3 has 16 amino acids. CDR3 residues: CASTPVAAGDTDTQYF.

The chain is built from TRBV19 and TRBJ2-7; there is no DNA to check the TCRdb D call of TRBD1. Germline V gene data show CDR1 as LNHDA and CDR2 as SQIVND (reference sequence). The CDR3 runs 17 residues. The CDR3 reads CASSIDPGGDLLYEQYF.

The chain employs TRBV7-2 and TRBJ2-1; TCRdb picks TRBD1, but there is no DNA to check that call. Germline V lookup: CDR1 SGHTA, CDR2 FQGNSA. The CDR3 length is 14 residues. CDR3 region: CASSFGQGYNEQFF.

The chain combines TRBV7-9 with TRBJ2-7; the TCRdb D gene call, TRBD2, has no DNA to confirm it. The CDR3 length is 14 residues. Germline V gene sequence: CDR1 SEHNR, CDR2 FQNEAQ (reference sequence). CDR3 residues: CASSSDSGGYEQYF.

The chain combines TRBV29-1 with TRBJ2-7. CDR1 is SQVTM and CDR2 is ANQGSEA in the germline V gene. The CDR3 is made up of 13 amino acids. This chain's CDR3 is CSVATGFSYEQYF.

This chain connects TRBV12-3 or TRBV12-4 to TRBJ1-2. CDR3 length: 12 residues. CDR3 region: CASSSAVYGYTF.

This chain uses TRBV6-2 or TRBV6-3 with TRBJ2-1; TCRdb's D call, TRBD1, is unchecked because there is no DNA. The germline V gene encodes CDR1 MNHEY and CDR2 SVGEGT. This CDR3 spans 17 amino acids. The chain's CDR3 is CASSLNPTGELYNEQFF.

J is TRBJ2-1 and V is TRBV28; the D call of TRBD2 rests on TCRdb alone, since no DNA is present to check it. The germline CDR1 and CDR2 sequences are MDHEN and SYDVKM. CDR3 size: 15 residues. The CDR3 protein is CASSPAGGPANEQFF.

This rearrangement joins TRBV4-2 to TRBJ2-3. The V gene's germline CDR1 is LGHNA and CDR2 YNFKEQ. The CDR3 extends over 14 amino acids. CDR3 sequence: CASSHAVFTDTQYF.

V gene TRBV27 combines with J gene TRBJ2-7; TCRdb selects TRBD1, and the lack of DNA leaves this call unchecked. This CDR3 region has 16 residues. Germline CDR1 reads MNHEY; CDR2 reads SMNVEV (reference sequence). The CDR3 protein is CASSLSLGPHSYEQYF.

V gene TRBV7-8 combines with J gene TRBJ2-7; TCRdb's D call, TRBD2, is unchecked because there is no DNA. Germline values: CDR1 SGHVS, CDR2 FQNEAQ. CDR3 length: 14 amino acids. CDR3 sequence: CASSSLAGGYEQYF.

This chain connects TRBV28 to TRBJ2-7; TCRdb lists TRBD1, though no DNA is available to test this call. CDR3 size: 15 residues. Germline V gene lookup returns CDR1 MDHEN and CDR2 SYDVKM. The chain's CDR3 is CASSPRDRYSYEQYF.

The CDR3 sequence: CASSENSGRVDNEQFF. The chain couples TRBV6-6 to TRBJ2-1; the D gene TCRdb calls, TRBD2, cannot be checked with no DNA. This CDR3 is built from 16 residues. Germline V gene sequence: CDR1 MNHNY, CDR2 SVGAGI (reference sequence).

The chain links TRBV7-9 to TRBJ1-2; with no DNA, the TCRdb D assignment of TRBD1 cannot be verified. The CDR3 spans 16 residues. The germline CDR1 and CDR2 sequences are SEHNR and FQNEAQ (reference sequence). Here the CDR3 reads CASSPRGGTALYGYTF.